This entry lists 5 T cell receptor beta chains sequenced from one sample in a study of regulatory T cells in long-lasting Graves disease. Time point here: newly diagnosed GD, antithyroid drugs for less than 3 months. PBMC-derived RNA was used for the TCR library. According to the study, TCR beta libraries were built with iRepertoire HTBI primers and CDR3-region Arm-PCR. Using its own MiXCR run on the multiplex PCR reads, TCRdb lists one record per CDR3 protein. The sample includes approximately 390,000 distinct CDR3 sequences, 15% to 20% of them seen just once. This same sample was also part of a study on T cells in Graves' hyperthyroidism and ophthalmopathy.

The sequences come from peripheral blood mononuclear cells (PBMCs), collected at new diagnosis, from a patient treated with antithyroid drugs. The receptors originated from a woman aged 18-35 years with Graves disease.

At least ten counts were recorded for this clonotype. The chain uses TRBV2 and TRBJ2-2; D not certain. The germline gives CDR1 SNHLY, CDR2 FYNNEI. V was pared by 6 bases and J by 5 bases, with 4 bases between. CDR3 size: 11 residues. The DNA for the CDR3 is TGTGCCAGCAGATGGACCGGGGAGCTGTTTTTT. Translating gives CASRWTGELFF.

This clonotype was counted many times. The V gene is TRBV28, the J gene TRBJ2-3, with 8 bases identical to TRBD2. This CDR3 has 15 amino acids. The germline V gene encodes CDR1 MDHEN and CDR2 SYDVKM. The junction had 8 bases not matched to a gene; V was cut back by 4 bases and J by 5 bases. As DNA, the CDR3 is TGTGCCAGCAGTTCTCTAGCGGGCGGCAGAGATACGCAGTATTTT. It is translated as CASSSLAGGRDTQYF.

This clonotype has only a few counts. CDR3 bases: TGCGCCAGCACCAGGGGGGGACAGGGGACAGATACGCAGTATTTT. Amino acids: CASTRGGQGTDTQYF. The rearrangement joins TRBV4-1 to TRBJ2-3; the match to TRBD1 covers 10 bases. CDR1 MGHRA and CDR2 YSYEKL come from the germline V gene. CDR3 length: 15 amino acids. V shed 7 bases, J shed 3 bases, and the junction held 7 bases outside the gene matches.

The CDR3 is CASSFGPGTEAFF. As DNA, the CDR3 is TGCGCCAGCAGCTTCGGACCCGGAACTGAAGCTTTCTTT. The V and J genes are TRBV5-1 and TRBJ1-1, with D unclear. Germline V gene sequence: CDR1 SGHRS, CDR2 YFSETQ. This CDR3 region has 13 residues. V gave up 2 bases and J gave up 5 bases, with 10 bases separating them.

This clonotype was found many times. The chain joins TRBV9 to TRBJ2-1, with 9 bases that match TRBD2. J was trimmed by 8 bases and V by 0 bases; bases with no gene match: 6. Germline V CDR1 and CDR2: SGDLS, YYNGEE. This CDR3 spans 15 amino acids. The CDR3 is CASSVGGGRADEQFF. The DNA for the CDR3 is TGTGCCAGCAGCGTAGGGGGCGGGAGGGCCGATGAGCAGTTCTTC. Filled out from reference TRBV9 and TRBJ2-1, the complete variable domain reads DSGVTQTPKHLITATGQRVTLRCSPRSGDLSVYWYQQSLDQGLQFLIQYYNGEERAKGNILERFSAQQFPDLHSELNLSSLELGDSALYFCASSVGGGRADEQFFGPGTRLTVL.